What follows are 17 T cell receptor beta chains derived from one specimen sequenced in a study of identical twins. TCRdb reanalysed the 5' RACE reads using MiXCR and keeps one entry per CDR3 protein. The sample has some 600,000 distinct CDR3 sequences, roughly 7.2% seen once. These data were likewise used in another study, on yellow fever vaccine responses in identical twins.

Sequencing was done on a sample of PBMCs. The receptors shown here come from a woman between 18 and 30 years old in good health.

This CDR3 reads CASTLTPGSSYEQYF. CDR3 nucleotides: TGTGCCAGCACACTTACACCCGGGTCCTCCTACGAGCAGTACTTC. The chain employs TRBV7-8 and TRBJ2-7; no reliable D call. There are 15 residues in the CDR3. Looked up from germline, CDR1 is SGHVS and CDR2 is FQNEAQ. Between the trimmed V and J ends, which lost 7 bases and 0 bases, there was a span of 16 bases.

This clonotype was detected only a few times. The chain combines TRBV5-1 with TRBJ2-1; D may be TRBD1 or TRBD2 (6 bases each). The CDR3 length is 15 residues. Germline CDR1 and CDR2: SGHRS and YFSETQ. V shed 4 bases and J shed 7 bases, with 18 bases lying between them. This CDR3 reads CASSALGGTLNEQFF. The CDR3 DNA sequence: TGCGCCAGCAGCGCTCTGGGCGGGACATTAAATGAGCAGTTCTTC.

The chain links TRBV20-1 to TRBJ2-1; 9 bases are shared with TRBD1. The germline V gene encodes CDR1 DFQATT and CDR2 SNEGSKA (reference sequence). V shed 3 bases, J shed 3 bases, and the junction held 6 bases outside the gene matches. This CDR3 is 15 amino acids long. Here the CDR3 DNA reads TGCAGTGCTAGTTCCGGGACAGGGTACTACAATGAGCAGTTCTTC. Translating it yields CSASSGTGYYNEQFF.

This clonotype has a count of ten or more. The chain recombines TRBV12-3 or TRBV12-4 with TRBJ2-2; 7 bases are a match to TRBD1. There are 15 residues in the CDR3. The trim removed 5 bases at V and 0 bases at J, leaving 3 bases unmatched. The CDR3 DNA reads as TGTGCCAGCAGTCCACAGGGGACGAACACCGGGGAGCTGTTTTTT. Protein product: CASSPQGTNTGELFF.

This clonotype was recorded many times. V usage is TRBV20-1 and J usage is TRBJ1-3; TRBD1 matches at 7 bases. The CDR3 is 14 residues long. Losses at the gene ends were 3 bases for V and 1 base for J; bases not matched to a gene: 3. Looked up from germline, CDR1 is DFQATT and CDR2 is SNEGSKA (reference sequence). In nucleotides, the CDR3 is TGCAGTGCTAGTCAGGACAGGTCTGGAAACACCATATATTTT. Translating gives CSASQDRSGNTIYF.

CDR3 sequence reads: CASSQVPAGYTGELFF. CDR3 nucleotide sequence: TGTGCCAGCAGCCAAGTACCAGCGGGTTACACCGGGGAGCTGTTTTTT. The chain uses TRBV14 and TRBJ2-2; D may be TRBD2 (6 bases). This CDR3 is 16 amino acids long. Germline V lookup: CDR1 SGHDN, CDR2 FVKESK. V was shortened by 1 base and J by 3 bases, with 12 bases between the two germline ends.

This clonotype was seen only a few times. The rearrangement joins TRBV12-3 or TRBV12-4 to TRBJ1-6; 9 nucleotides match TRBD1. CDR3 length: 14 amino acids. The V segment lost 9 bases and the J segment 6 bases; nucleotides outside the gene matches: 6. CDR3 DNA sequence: TGTGCCAGTCGCGGGACAGGGACTAATTCACCCCTCCACTTT. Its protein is CASRGTGTNSPLHF.

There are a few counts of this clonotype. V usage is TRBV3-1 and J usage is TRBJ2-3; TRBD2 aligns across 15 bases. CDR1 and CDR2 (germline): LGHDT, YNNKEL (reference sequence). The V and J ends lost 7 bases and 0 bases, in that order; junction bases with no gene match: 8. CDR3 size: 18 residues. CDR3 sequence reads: CASNQGLAGGGSTDTQYF. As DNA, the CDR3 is TGTGCCAGCAATCAGGGACTAGCGGGGGGCGGTAGCACAGATACGCAGTATTTT.

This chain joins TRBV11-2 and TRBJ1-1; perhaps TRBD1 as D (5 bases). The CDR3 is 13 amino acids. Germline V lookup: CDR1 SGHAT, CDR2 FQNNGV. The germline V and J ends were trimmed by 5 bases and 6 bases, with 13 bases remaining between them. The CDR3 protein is CASSPVGVAEAFF. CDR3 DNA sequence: TGTGCCAGCAGCCCGGTGGGGGTCGCTGAAGCTTTCTTT.

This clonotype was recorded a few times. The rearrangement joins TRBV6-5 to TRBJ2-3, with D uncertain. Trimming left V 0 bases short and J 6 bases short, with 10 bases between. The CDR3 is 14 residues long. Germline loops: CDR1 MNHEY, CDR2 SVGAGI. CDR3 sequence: CASSYSDLSDTQYF. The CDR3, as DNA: TGTGCCAGCAGTTACTCGGATTTAAGCGATACGCAGTATTTT.

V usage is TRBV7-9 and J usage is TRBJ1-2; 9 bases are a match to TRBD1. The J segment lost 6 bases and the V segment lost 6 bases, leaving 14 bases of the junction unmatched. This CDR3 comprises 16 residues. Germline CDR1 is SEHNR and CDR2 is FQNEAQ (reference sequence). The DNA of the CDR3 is TGTGCCAGCAGTTCCAACCCGACAGGGGGAGCTAATGGCTACACCTTC. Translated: CASSSNPTGGANGYTF.

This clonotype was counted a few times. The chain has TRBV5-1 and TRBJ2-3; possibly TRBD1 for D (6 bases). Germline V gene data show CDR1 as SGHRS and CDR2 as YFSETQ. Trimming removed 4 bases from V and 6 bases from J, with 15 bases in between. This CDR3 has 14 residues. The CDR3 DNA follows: TGCGCCAGCAGCGTTGGTTACGGACAGGATACGCAGTATTTT. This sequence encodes CASSVGYGQDTQYF.

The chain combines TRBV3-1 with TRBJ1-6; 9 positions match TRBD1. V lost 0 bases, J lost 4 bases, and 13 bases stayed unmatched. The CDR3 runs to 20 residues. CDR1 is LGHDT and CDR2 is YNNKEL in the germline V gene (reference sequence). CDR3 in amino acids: CASSQEAGTGRFFYNSPLHF. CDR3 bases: TGTGCCAGCAGCCAAGAAGCCGGGACAGGGAGATTTTTTTATAATTCACCCCTCCACTTT.

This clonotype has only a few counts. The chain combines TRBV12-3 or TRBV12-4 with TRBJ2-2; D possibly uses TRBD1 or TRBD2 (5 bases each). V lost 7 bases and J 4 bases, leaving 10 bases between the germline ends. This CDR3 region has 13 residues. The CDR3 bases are TGTGCCAGCAAAATTGGGGGCACCGGGGAGCTGTTTTTT. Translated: CASKIGGTGELFF.

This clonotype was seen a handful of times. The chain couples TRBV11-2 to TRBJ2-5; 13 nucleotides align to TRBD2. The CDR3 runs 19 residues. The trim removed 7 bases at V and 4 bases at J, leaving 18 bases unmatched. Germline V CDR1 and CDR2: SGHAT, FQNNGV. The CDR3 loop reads CASTVTSGGPQEVGETQYF. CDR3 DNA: TGTGCCAGCACCGTGACTAGCGGGGGGCCCCAGGAGGTCGGAGAGACCCAGTACTTC.

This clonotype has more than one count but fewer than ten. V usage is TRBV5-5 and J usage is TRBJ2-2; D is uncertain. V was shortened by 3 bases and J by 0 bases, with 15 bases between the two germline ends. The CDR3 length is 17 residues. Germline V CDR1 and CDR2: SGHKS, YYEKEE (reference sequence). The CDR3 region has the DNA TGTGCCAGCAGCTCGATACCGACACTTTCGAACACCGGGGAGCTGTTTTTT. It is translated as CASSSIPTLSNTGELFF. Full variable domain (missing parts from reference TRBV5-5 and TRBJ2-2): DAGVTQSPTHLIKTRGQQVTLRCSPISGHKSVSWYQQVLGQGPQFIFQYYEKEERGRGNFPDRFSARQFPNYSSELNVNALLLGDSALYLCASSSIPTLSNTGELFFGEGSRLTVL.

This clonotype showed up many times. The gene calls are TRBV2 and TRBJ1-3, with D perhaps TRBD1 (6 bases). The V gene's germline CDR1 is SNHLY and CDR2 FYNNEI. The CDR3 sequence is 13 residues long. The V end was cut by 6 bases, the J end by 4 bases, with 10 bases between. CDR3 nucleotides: TGTGCCAGCAGGGACAGTCCAGGAAACACCATATATTTT. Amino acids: CASRDSPGNTIYF.